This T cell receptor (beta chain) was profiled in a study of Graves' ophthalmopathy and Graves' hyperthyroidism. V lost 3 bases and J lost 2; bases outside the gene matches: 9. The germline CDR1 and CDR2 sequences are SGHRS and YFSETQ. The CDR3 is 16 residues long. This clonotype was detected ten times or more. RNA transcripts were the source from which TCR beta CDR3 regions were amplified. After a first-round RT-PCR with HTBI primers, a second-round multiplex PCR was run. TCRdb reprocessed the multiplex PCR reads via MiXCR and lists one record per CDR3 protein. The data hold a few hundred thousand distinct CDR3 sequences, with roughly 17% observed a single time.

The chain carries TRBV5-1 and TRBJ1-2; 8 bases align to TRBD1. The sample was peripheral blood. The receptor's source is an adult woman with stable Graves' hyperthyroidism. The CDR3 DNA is TGCGCCAGCAGCTGGAACGACAGGGGCCGGAACTATGGCTACACCTTC. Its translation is CASSWNDRGRNYGYTF.